One T cell receptor (beta chain) is described in this entry. Authors' methods: Scientists estimated how many nucleated cells there were by amplifying reference gene primers. Some clones are missing from TCRdb's copy, which holds only in-frame ones; the method was immunoSEQ multiplex PCR. Clone size and the V and J calls come from that table; the DNA yielded D and trimming. The table includes under 150,000 clones, less than 85% detected once. The sample comes from a study of blood T cell repertoires in COVID-19. As for the study in general: COVID-19 samples from acute and convalescent phases originated in the United States, Italy and Spain. The cDNA or gDNA used as material had been derived from T cells, B-cell-depleted T cells, or PBMCs.

The receptor was isolated from a human donor in a cohort sampled during active COVID-19. Sequences were obtained from peripheral blood.

The CDR3 here is CSVEAPRGGTDTQYF. CDR3 nucleotides: TGCAGCGTTGAAGCCCCCAGGGGTGGGACAGATACGCAGTATTTT. The rearrangement uses TRBV29-1 and TRBJ2-3; D possibly corresponds to TRBD1 (6 bases). Germline V CDR1 and CDR2: SQVTM, ANQGSEA. V was shortened by 1 base and J by 3 bases, with 14 bases between the two germline ends. The CDR3 has 15 amino acids.